Following are 25 T cell receptor beta chains from one sample sequenced in a study of blood T cell repertoires in COVID-19. Sequencing used immunoSEQ multiplex PCR; TCRdb keeps in-frame clones, though not all of them. The sample yields 200,000 to 300,000 clones, about four fifths seen once. Sequenced material: peripheral blood. The source is a woman over 75 with acute or convalescent COVID-19.

This clone was counted a single time. The V call is TRBV3-1 (or the pseudogene TRBV3-2), the J call TRBJ2-5; TRBD1 aligns across 7 bases. The length of the CDR3 is 15 residues. Germline CDR1 reads LGHDT; CDR2 reads YNNKEL (reference sequence). The ends lost 4 bases at V and 9 bases at J; junction bases unmatched: 14. The CDR3 sequence is CASSPFGTVQGAQYF. The DNA of the CDR3 is TGTGCCAGCAGCCCCTTTGGGACAGTACAAGGGGCCCAGTACTTC.

The V gene is TRBV10-3, the J gene TRBJ2-7, with 9 bases that match TRBD1. Losses at the gene ends were 0 bases for V and 7 bases for J; bases not matched to a gene: 10. This CDR3 contains 16 residues. Germline V gives CDR1 ENHRY, CDR2 SYGVKD. The CDR3 loop is CAISESAGTGMGEQYF. The CDR3 DNA reads as TGTGCCATCAGTGAGTCTGCCGGGACAGGGATGGGGGAGCAGTACTTC.

This sequence joins TRBV18 and TRBJ1-5; 7 bases align to TRBD1. The CDR3 sequence is 13 residues long. After removal of 4 bases from V and 5 bases from J, the junction contained 2 bases not matched to a gene. CDR1 is KGHSH, CDR2 LQKENI, per germline. CDR3 residues: CASSRDRDQPQHF. The CDR3 DNA reads as TGTGCCAGCTCACGAGACAGGGATCAGCCCCAGCATTTT.

The rearrangement links TRBV27 to TRBJ1-2; TRBD1 aligns across 11 bases. CDR1 is MNHEY, CDR2 SMNVEV, per germline (reference sequence). J was trimmed by 4 bases and V by 6 bases; bases with no gene match: 13. The CDR3 consists of 17 residues. The CDR3 sequence: CASRGRATGQGVYGYTF. The CDR3 coding sequence is TGTGCCAGCAGGGGGAGGGCAACGGGACAGGGGGTCTATGGCTACACCTTC.

This clone was seen a handful of times. The V and J genes are TRBV5-1 and TRBJ1-2; no clear D. The V end lost 5 bases, the J end lost 4 bases, and 9 bases lay between the germline ends. The CDR3 covers 12 residues. CDR1 and CDR2 (germline): SGHRS, YFSETQ. DNA of the CDR3: TGCGCCAGCAGTGGAGGACCCTATGGCTACACCTTC. Translated, it gives CASSGGPYGYTF.

This clone has more than one count but fewer than ten. The chain joins TRBV7-3 to TRBJ2-2, with 7 bases fitting TRBD1. The CDR3 has 14 residues. With 5 bases clipped from V and 5 bases from J, the junction kept 5 bases outside the gene matches. The germline gives CDR1 SGHTA, CDR2 FQGTGA. The CDR3 is CASSHRGRTGELFF. The CDR3 bases are TGTGCCAGCAGCCACAGGGGAAGGACCGGGGAGCTGTTTTTT.

This chain connects TRBV12-3 or TRBV12-4 to TRBJ1-1; D unclear. The CDR3 runs 13 residues. The V end lost 6 bases, the J end lost 2 bases, and 10 bases lay between the germline ends. CDR3 sequence (DNA): TGTGCCAGCAGGGAGAGGGTCAACACTGAAGCTTTCTTT. Translating it yields CASRERVNTEAFF.

There are a few counts of this clone. The rearrangement links TRBV19 to TRBJ2-3; D perhaps matches TRBD2 (6 bases). The ends were cut back, 1 base at V and 4 bases at J, with 15 bases in the middle. The germline V gene has CDR1 LNHDA and CDR2 SQIVND (reference sequence). The CDR3 length is 16 residues. CDR3 DNA sequence: TGTGCCAGTAGTATAGCCGCCGGGAGTTCCCCAGATACGCAGTATTTT. Translating it yields CASSIAAGSSPDTQYF.

CDR3: CASSSSGSGNQPQHF. CDR3 sequence (DNA): TGTGCCAGCTCCTCGTCGGGGTCAGGCAATCAGCCCCAGCATTTT. The chain recombines TRBV18 with TRBJ1-5; D is unclear. Looked up from germline, CDR1 is KGHSH and CDR2 is LQKENI. There are 15 residues in the CDR3. Trimming cost V 6 bases and J 2 bases, with 14 bases left between them.

CDR3 DNA sequence: TGTGCCAGCAGTTTGTTCCCGGGGAACACTGAAGCTTTCTTT. Its translation is CASSLFPGNTEAFF. The chain combines TRBV28 with TRBJ1-1; no clear D gene. Germline CDR1 is MDHEN and CDR2 is SYDVKM. Deletions cut 3 bases from V and 1 base from J, with 9 bases between. The CDR3 is 14 residues long.

CDR3 sequence reads: CASSYPQGEGTEAFF. The CDR3 region has the DNA TGCGCCAGCAGCTACCCTCAGGGGGAAGGCACTGAAGCTTTCTTT. This chain joins TRBV5-1 and TRBJ1-1; 7 bases fit TRBD1. CDR3 size: 15 residues. Germline V lookup: CDR1 SGHRS, CDR2 YFSETQ. J was trimmed by 4 bases and V by 3 bases; bases with no gene match: 9.

The chain employs TRBV10-3 and TRBJ2-7; D might be TRBD1 (6 bases). With 5 bases removed from V and 5 bases from J, the gap between germline ends came to 22 bases. From germline, CDR1 is ENHRY and CDR2 SYGVKD. This CDR3 comprises 16 residues. DNA for the CDR3: TGTGCCATCAGTTTGAGACCGGGACAAAGTCTCCACGAGCAGTACTTC. This codes for CAISLRPGQSLHEQYF.

The V and J genes are TRBV10-1 and TRBJ2-3, with TRBD2 identical over 9 bases. CDR1 is WNHNN and CDR2 is SYGVQD in the germline V gene (reference sequence). The CDR3 is 17 amino acids. Losses at the gene ends were 5 bases for V and 2 bases for J; bases not matched to a gene: 11. The CDR3 sequence: CASSPHRLAEYTDTQYF. CDR3 bases: TGCGCCAGCAGTCCGCACCGACTAGCGGAGTACACAGATACGCAGTATTTT.

The chain is built from TRBV12-3 or TRBV12-4 and TRBJ1-5, with no clear D. Trimming removed 7 bases at V and 7 bases at J, with 11 bases between. This CDR3 contains 12 residues. As DNA, the CDR3 is TGTGCCAGCACCACGGGGAGACAGCCCCAGCATTTT. Translation: CASTTGRQPQHF.

This clone was picked up a small number of times. The gene calls are TRBV7-9 and TRBJ1-6; D is undetermined. CDR3 length: 14 residues. Germline V gene sequence: CDR1 SEHNR, CDR2 FQNEAQ (reference sequence). Deletions cut 5 bases from V and 8 bases from J, with 13 bases between. Here the CDR3 DNA reads TGTGCCAGCAGCCACCCCTACTCCCATTCACCCCTCCACTTT. As protein: CASSHPYSHSPLHF.

This chain connects TRBV5-1 to TRBJ2-7, with D tentatively TRBD2 (7 bases). Germline V lookup: CDR1 SGHRS, CDR2 YFSETQ. The CDR3 extends over 15 amino acids. V was cut by 0 bases and J by 2 bases, with 12 bases left in between. The CDR3 coding sequence is TGCGCCAGCAGCTTGGCCGCGGGGGCGACCTACGAGCAGTACTTC. Amino acids: CASSLAAGATYEQYF.

J is TRBJ1-2 and V is TRBV6-6, with TRBD1 identical over 9 bases. Losses at the gene ends were 0 bases for V and 4 bases for J; bases not matched to a gene: 6. The CDR3 spans 16 residues. Germline lookup yields CDR1 MNHNY and CDR2 SVGAGI (reference sequence). The CDR3 region is CASSYSLGQGGYGYTF. CDR3 coding DNA: TGTGCCAGCAGTTACTCGTTGGGACAGGGAGGCTATGGCTACACCTTC.

The chain is built from TRBV5-5 and TRBJ1-1, with D hard to call. Germline V lookup: CDR1 SGHKS, CDR2 YYEKEE (reference sequence). CDR3 length: 14 amino acids. V lost 2 bases and J lost 4, with 12 bases in between. In DNA, the CDR3 is TGTGCCAGCAGCTTCTTATCAGGTACCACTGAAGCTTTCTTT. Translated, it gives CASSFLSGTTEAFF.

The J gene is TRBJ2-1, the V gene TRBV5-5; D may be TRBD1 (7 bases). The CDR3 is 15 amino acids. Trimming cost V 0 bases and J 3 bases, with 10 bases left between them. Per germline, CDR1 SGHKS and CDR2 YYEKEE (reference sequence). Here the CDR3 reads CASSLGQGGYNEQFF. For the CDR3, the DNA is TGTGCCAGCAGCTTGGGGCAGGGGGGCTACAATGAGCAGTTCTTC.

This clone was counted once. This rearrangement joins TRBV2 to TRBJ1-4; D might be TRBD1 (5 bases). The CDR3 runs to 13 residues. The V end lost 3 bases, the J end lost 7 bases, and 9 bases lay between the germline ends. Germline V gene lookup returns CDR1 SNHLY and CDR2 FYNNEI. The chain's CDR3 is CASSEGPFEKLFF. The CDR3 region has the DNA TGTGCCAGCAGTGAGGGGCCATTTGAAAAACTGTTTTTT.

The gene calls are TRBV29-1 and TRBJ1-2, with TRBD1 identical over 9 bases. Germline lookup yields CDR1 SQVTM and CDR2 ANQGSEA. After removal of 3 bases from V and 4 bases from J, the junction contained 9 bases not matched to a gene. The CDR3 is 15 amino acids. Here the CDR3 DNA reads TGCAGCGTTGAGGGACAGGGCTTTATGGGCTATGGCTACACCTTC. Translating gives CSVEGQGFMGYGYTF.

The chain joins TRBV18 to TRBJ2-5; 7 bases map to TRBD2. J lost 0 bases, V lost 5 bases, and 6 bases had no gene match. This CDR3 has 15 amino acids. Germline V CDR1 and CDR2: KGHSH, LQKENI. The CDR3 is CASSVHRGDQETQYF. The CDR3 DNA sequence: TGTGCCAGCTCAGTACATCGGGGGGACCAAGAGACCCAGTACTTC.

The V and J genes are TRBV6-5 and TRBJ1-1; 7 bases fit TRBD1. Germline lookup yields CDR1 MNHEY and CDR2 SVGAGI. There are 14 residues in the CDR3. Trimming cost V 6 bases and J 2 bases; bases outside gene matches: 6. The CDR3 is CASRLGTVNTEAFF. Written as DNA, the CDR3 is TGTGCCAGCAGGCTTGGGACAGTCAACACTGAAGCTTTCTTT.

Here the CDR3 DNA reads TGTGCCAGCAGCCAAGCGGGGGGGCTCGAGTACGAGCAGTACTTC. Translating gives CASSQAGGLEYEQYF. V usage is TRBV3-1 (or the pseudogene TRBV3-2) and J usage is TRBJ2-7; TRBD2 aligns across 8 bases. The germline V gene has CDR1 LGHDT and CDR2 YNNKEL (reference sequence). The CDR3 loop spans 15 amino acids. V trimming: 1 base; J trimming: 4 bases; junction bases outside the gene matches: 6.

The V and J genes are TRBV19 and TRBJ2-1; D not certain. V lost 5 bases and J lost 0, with 14 bases in between. Germline assignment: CDR1 LNHDA and CDR2 SQIVND (reference sequence). The CDR3 is made up of 16 amino acids. In DNA form, the CDR3 reads TGTGCCAGTAGTGCCGCCGACATAGTCTCCTACAATGAGCAGTTCTTC. Amino acid sequence: CASSAADIVSYNEQFF.